This TCR beta chain stems from a study of blood T cell repertoires in COVID-19. Study information: The samples span acute and convalescent COVID-19 from the United States, Italy and Spain. Sample material is recorded as cDNA or gDNA derived from T cells, B-cell-depleted T cells, or PBMCs.

How the authors handled the data: Estimates of nucleated cell counts were drawn from the amplification of reference gene primers. Sequencing used immunoSEQ multiplex PCR; TCRdb keeps in-frame clones, though not all of them. The DNA was the basis for D and trimming; V, J and clone size are from that table. The table lists tens of thousands of clones, approximately 80% of them singletons. The germline CDR1 and CDR2 sequences are KGHSH and LQKENI. CDR3 length: 16 residues. J was trimmed by 5 bases and V by 2 bases; bases with no gene match: 5. This sequence originates from a woman over 75 with acute or convalescent COVID-19. The chain employs TRBV18 and TRBJ2-2; 10 bases align to TRBD1. The material sequenced was peripheral blood. The CDR3 DNA reads as TGTGCCAGCTCACCAACTGGACAGGGGGGAACCGGGGAGCTGTTTTTT. Translated, it gives CASSPTGQGGTGELFF.